This TCR beta chain was captured by sequencing in a study of blood T cells in healthy people across ages. Regarding the study as a whole: Diversity was higher, and naive CD4+ cells more numerous, in long-lived donors than in aged donors. Estimates of total diversity, which came from one million sequenced T cells, were considered to be underestimates.

Those donating, healthy Caucasian individuals from Russia, were aged roughly 6 to 90. Trimming cost V 3 bases and J 4 bases, with 16 bases left between them. CDR3 length: 15 amino acids. Germline CDR1 is SGHRS and CDR2 is YFSETQ. A sample-barcoded 5' primer and a J-beta primer mix were used in a second PCR of about 6 to 12 cycles. A template-switch adaptor that had 12 random nucleotides put a tag on each cDNA molecule. TCRdb fed the 5' RACE reads into MiXCR, producing one record per CDR3 protein. The table includes 650,000 to 800,000 distinct CDR3 sequences, under 45% detected once. This clonotype has more than one count but fewer than ten. Its antigen is undetermined.

The rearrangement joins TRBV5-1 to TRBJ1-1; possibly TRBD1 for D (5 bases). The sequenced sample was blood. The clonotype was recovered from a man in his 60s in good health. The CDR3 DNA follows: TGCGCCAGCAGCTGGCAGGGTAGTTCGAGCACTGAAGCTTTCTTT. Amino acid sequence: CASSWQGSSSTEAFF.